The rows below give T cell receptor beta chains drawn from one sample of a study of blood T cell repertoires in COVID-19. Here immunoSEQ multiplex PCR was the method, and the copy in TCRdb shows in-frame clones only, minus some. The table has about 410,000 clones, about nine tenths seen once. Material for sequencing was peripheral blood. These receptors were taken from a woman in her twenties or thirties with active or convalescent COVID-19. Both conserved end residues are part of each CDR3. Fields, in order: clone size, J gene, V gene, D gene, CDR3 DNA, CDR3 protein. A D gene is named only where the DNA matches it firmly. Clone size is shown for a subset of rows, as once, few, many or a class of expanded clone.

clone size: .
J gene: TRBJ2-3
V gene: TRBV7-9
D gene: TRBD2
CDR3 DNA: TGTGCCAGCAGCTTTGGTGGGGAGGGTACGCAGTATTTT
CDR3 protein: CASSFGGEGTQYF

clone size: once
J gene: TRBJ1-1
V gene: TRBV7-9
D gene: .
CDR3 DNA: TGTGCCAGCGAGACGGGGTTGGCCACTGAAGCTTTCTTT
CDR3 protein: CASETGLATEAFF

clone size: .
J gene: TRBJ2-1
V gene: TRBV7-9
D gene: TRBD2
CDR3 DNA: TGTGCCAGCAGCTTTAACCCGGGACTAGAGCAGTTCTTC
CDR3 protein: CASSFNPGLEQFF

clone size: few
J gene: TRBJ1-6
V gene: TRBV21-1
D gene: .
CDR3 DNA: TGTGCCAGCAGCAAGGGACAGGGGGCTCGTTCACCCCTCCACTTT
CDR3 protein: CASSKGQGARSPLHF

clone size: .
J gene: TRBJ2-3
V gene: TRBV19
D gene: .
CDR3 DNA: TGTGCCAGTAGTACTCTAGCGTCTGGGGGCACAGATACGCAGTATTTT
CDR3 protein: CASSTLASGGTDTQYF

clone size: .
J gene: TRBJ1-2
V gene: TRBV28
D gene: TRBD1
CDR3 DNA: TGTGCCAGCAGTTGGGGGGACAGGGGATACTATGGCTACACCTTC
CDR3 protein: CASSWGDRGYYGYTF

clone size: .
J gene: TRBJ2-1
V gene: TRBV10-1
D gene: TRBD2
CDR3 DNA: TGCGCCAGCAGCAGACTAGCGGGGAGCTCCTACAATGAGCAGTTCTTC
CDR3 protein: CASSRLAGSSYNEQFF

clone size: .
J gene: TRBJ1-4
V gene: TRBV27
D gene: .
CDR3 DNA: TGTGCCAGCAGTTTTATAGGGAGTCGGGAAAAACTGTTTTTT
CDR3 protein: CASSFIGSREKLFF

clone size: .
J gene: TRBJ2-7
V gene: TRBV5-1
D gene: .
CDR3 DNA: TGCGCCAGCAGCTTGATCCCAGACTACGAGCAGTACTTC
CDR3 protein: CASSLIPDYEQYF

clone size: .
J gene: TRBJ2-7
V gene: TRBV7-9
D gene: .
CDR3 DNA: TGTGCCAGCAGCTTAGATTCGGTCCTAGGCTACGAGCAGTACTTC
CDR3 protein: CASSLDSVLGYEQYF

clone size: .
J gene: TRBJ2-4
V gene: TRBV2
D gene: TRBD2
CDR3 DNA: TGTGCCAGCAGCCGCCAGTCGCTAGCGGGGTTTTCTAATGTAGCCAAAAACATTCAGTACTTC
CDR3 protein: CASSRQSLAGFSNVAKNIQYF

clone size: .
J gene: TRBJ2-1
V gene: TRBV10-3
D gene: .
CDR3 DNA: TGTGCCATCAGGACGACTGCGGCCCCCTACAATGAGCAGTTCTTC
CDR3 protein: CAIRTTAAPYNEQFF

clone size: .
J gene: TRBJ1-2
V gene: TRBV5-1
D gene: TRBD1
CDR3 DNA: TGCGCCAGCAGCTTGACAGGGGTTAACTATGGCTACACCTTC
CDR3 protein: CASSLTGVNYGYTF

clone size: .
J gene: TRBJ2-3
V gene: TRBV19
D gene: TRBD2
CDR3 DNA: TGTGCCAGTACCCGCAGCGGGATGGGGTTTACAGATACGCAGTATTTT
CDR3 protein: CASTRSGMGFTDTQYF

clone size: .
J gene: TRBJ2-3
V gene: TRBV6-1
D gene: .
CDR3 DNA: TGTGCCAGCAGTGAGGGGGGTAGATCCGATACGCAGTATTTT
CDR3 protein: CASSEGGRSDTQYF